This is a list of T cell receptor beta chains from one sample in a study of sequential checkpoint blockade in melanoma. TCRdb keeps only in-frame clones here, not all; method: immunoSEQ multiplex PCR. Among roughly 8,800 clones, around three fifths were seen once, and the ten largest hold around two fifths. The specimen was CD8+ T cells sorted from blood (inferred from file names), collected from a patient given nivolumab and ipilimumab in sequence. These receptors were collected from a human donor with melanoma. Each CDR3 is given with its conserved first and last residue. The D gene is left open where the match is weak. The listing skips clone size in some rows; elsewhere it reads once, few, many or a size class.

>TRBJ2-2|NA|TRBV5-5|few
TGTGCCAGCAGCTCACAGGGGGGGTTGATGGCCGGGGAGCTGTTTTTT
CASSSQGGLMAGELFF
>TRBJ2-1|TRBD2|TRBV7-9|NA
TGTGCCAGCAGCTTGGGGGCGGGGGGTGGTGGCAATGAGCAGTTCTTC
CASSLGAGGGGNEQFF
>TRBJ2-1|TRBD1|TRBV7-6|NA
TGTGCCAGCAGCCAAGTTCCGGGACAGGGAGACAATGAGCAGTTCTTC
CASSQVPGQGDNEQFF
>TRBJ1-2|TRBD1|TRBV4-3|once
TGCGCCAGCAGCCAAGATGAAAGGGGGCAAGGCTACACCTTC
CASSQDERGQGYTF
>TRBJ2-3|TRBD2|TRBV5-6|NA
TGTGCCAGCAGCTTGGGACTAGCGGTCGGTACGCAGTATTTT
CASSLGLAVGTQYF
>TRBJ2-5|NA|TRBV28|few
TGTGCCAGCAGCCCCAGCAGGGTAGAAAAAGAGACCCAGTACTTC
CASSPSRVEKETQYF
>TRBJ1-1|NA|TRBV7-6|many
TGTGCCAGCAGCCAGGGCAGCACTGAAGCTTTCTTT
CASSQGSTEAFF
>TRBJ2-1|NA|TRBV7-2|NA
TGTGCCAGCAGCTTATACGACAGTTACAATGAGCAGTTCTTC
CASSLYDSYNEQFF
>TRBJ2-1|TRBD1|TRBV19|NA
TGTGCCAGTAGTAACCCGCCCGGGACAGGGATCAATGAGCAGTTCTTC
CASSNPPGTGINEQFF
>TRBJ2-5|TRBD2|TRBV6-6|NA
TGTGCCAATGGGGGGGATTCGGGGACCCAGTACTTC
CANGGDSGTQYF
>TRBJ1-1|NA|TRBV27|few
TGTGCCAGCAGTTTAGTGGGCAGGGCGAACACTGAAGCTTTCTTT
CASSLVGRANTEAFF
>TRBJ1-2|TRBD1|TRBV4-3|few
TGCGCCAGCAGCCAAGATCACAGGGGGGGCTATGGCTACACCTTC
CASSQDHRGGYGYTF
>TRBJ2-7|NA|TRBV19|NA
TGTGCCAGTAGTCCCTTACACAGCTCCTACGAGCAGTACTTC
CASSPLHSSYEQYF
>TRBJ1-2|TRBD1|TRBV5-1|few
TGCGCCAGCAGCTGGACAGGGGGCAGCAATGGCTACACCTTC
CASSWTGGSNGYTF
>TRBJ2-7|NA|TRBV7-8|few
TGTGCCAGCAGCTTGGGCAGGGTCTACGAGCAGTACTTC
CASSLGRVYEQYF
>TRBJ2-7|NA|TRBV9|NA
TGTGCCAGCAGCGTAACGCCTACCTACGAGCAGTACTTC
CASSVTPTYEQYF
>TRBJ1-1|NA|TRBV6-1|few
TGTGCCAGCAGTGAAGCAGCAGGGTGGACTGAAGCTTTCTTT
CASSEAAGWTEAFF
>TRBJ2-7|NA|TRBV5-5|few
TGTGCCAGCAGCTTGGGACGGCGGGGCAGCTCCTACGAGCAGTACTTC
CASSLGRRGSSYEQYF
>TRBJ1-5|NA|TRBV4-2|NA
TGTGCCAGCAGCCAAGCCAGAAGCAATCAGCCCCAGCATTTT
CASSQARSNQPQHF
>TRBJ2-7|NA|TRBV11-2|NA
TGTGCCAGCAGCTTAATCGGGGGGGGACAGCACCGCGACGAGCAGTACTTC
CASSLIGGGQHRDEQYF
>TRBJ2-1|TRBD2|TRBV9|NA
TGTGCCAGCAGCGCAAAAGCGGGGGGCGGGGGGAATGAGCAGTTCTTC
CASSAKAGGGGNEQFF
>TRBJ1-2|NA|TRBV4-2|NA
TGTGCCAGCAGCCAAGAGGGCGCCGTGTCCCCCTATGGCTACACCTTC
CASSQEGAVSPYGYTF
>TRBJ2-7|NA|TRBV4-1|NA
TGCGCCAGCAGCCCAGGCCCGGGAGCCGGATACGAGCAGTACTTC
CASSPGPGAGYEQYF
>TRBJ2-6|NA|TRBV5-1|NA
TGCGCCAGCAGCTTATCAGGGGTCATCTCTGGGGCCAACGTCCTGACTTTC
CASSLSGVISGANVLTF
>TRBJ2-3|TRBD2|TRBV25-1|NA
TGTGCCAGCAGTGCAGCTAGCGGTCCTTCTAGCACAGATACGCAGTATTTT
CASSAASGPSSTDTQYF